The 8 T cell receptor beta chains below come from one sample, sequenced in a study of blood T cells in healthy people across ages (dated by TCRdb to about 2015). Receptors were amplified or captured by 5' RACE. This sample was sequenced with an Illumina HiSeq 2500. A second roughly 7 to 12 cycle PCR used a sample-barcoded 5' primer and a J-beta primer mix. Using fastp at Q25 and MiXCR, TCRdb reprocessed the public reads and kept productive beta chains. Rows with one shared CDR3 protein collapse into an entry with the most common genes and DNA. This sample comprises approximately 1.5 million distinct CDR3 sequences, about 31% of them detected only once. The leading ten clones occupy 11% of the sample. Sequenced material: blood. Source of these receptors: a woman aged 25-40 years in good health.

This clonotype showed up many times. The chain couples TRBV20-1 to TRBJ2-5, with D uncertain. Germline CDR1 and CDR2: DFQATT and SNEGSKA (reference sequence). The V end was cut by 1 base, the J end by 7 bases, with 7 bases between. The CDR3 has 11 residues. The CDR3 DNA reads as TGCAGTGCTAGAGTGGACGGGACCCAGTACTTC. As protein: CSARVDGTQYF.

The chain uses TRBV20-1 and TRBJ2-3; D unresolved. Germline loops: CDR1 DFQATT, CDR2 SNEGSKA (reference sequence). CDR3 length: 15 amino acids. Trimming removed 5 bases at V and 0 bases at J, with 15 bases between. The CDR3 nucleotides read TGCAGTGCTGCCTCTGGCGGTAGCAGCACAGATACGCAGTATTTT. This gives the protein CSAASGGSSTDTQYF.

This clonotype occurred a few times. The chain links TRBV16 to TRBJ2-5, with a weak D call TRBD1 (5 bases). CDR3 length: 15 residues. Trimming took 8 bases from V and 3 from J, leaving 19 bases between them. Germline-derived CDR1 and CDR2 are KGHSY and FQNENV. CDR3 residues: CASRSARSGKETQYF. The DNA of the CDR3 is TGTGCCAGCCGGTCGGCTCGATCAGGGAAAGAGACCCAGTACTTC.

The rearrangement joins TRBV27 to TRBJ2-7; 7 positions agree with TRBD1. The V segment lost 3 bases and the J segment 3 bases; nucleotides outside the gene matches: 5. The germline V gene encodes CDR1 MNHEY and CDR2 SMNVEV (reference sequence). CDR3 length equals 14 residues. CDR3 bases: TGTGCCAGCAGTTTTTCCCGGGACAGCTACGAGCAGTACTTC. This codes for CASSFSRDSYEQYF.

J is TRBJ1-1 and V is TRBV18; possible D gene TRBD1, 6 bases. Germline CDR1 and CDR2: KGHSH and LQKENI. The CDR3 consists of 14 residues. The V and J ends lost 3 bases and 3 bases respectively, with 11 bases between them. CDR3 DNA: TGTGCCAGCTCACCCCAGGGGATGGACACTGAAGCTTTCTTT. Translating gives CASSPQGMDTEAFF.

The V gene is TRBV28, the J gene TRBJ1-5; a weak D match, TRBD1 (5 bases). Trimming left V 5 bases short and J 0 bases short, with 11 bases between. The CDR3 runs 15 residues. Germline CDR1 reads MDHEN; CDR2 reads SYDVKM. The CDR3 coding sequence is TGTGCCAGCAGTAGGGACGAGGATAGCAATCAGCCCCAGCATTTT. It translates to CASSRDEDSNQPQHF.

CDR3 nucleotide sequence: TGCAGTGCTATTCGCCCGACAGGGGTTTCTGGCAATCAGCCCCAGCATTTT. It codes for CSAIRPTGVSGNQPQHF. The chain recombines TRBV20-1 with TRBJ1-5; 8 bases fit TRBD1. Germline V gene data show CDR1 as DFQATT and CDR2 as SNEGSKA (reference sequence). The junction had 13 bases not matched to a gene; V was cut back by 4 bases and J by 2 bases. The CDR3 loop spans 17 amino acids.

The V call is TRBV5-5, the J call TRBJ2-5, with TRBD2 identical over 8 bases. The J segment lost 7 bases and the V segment lost 4 bases, leaving 9 bases of the junction unmatched. CDR3 length: 14 amino acids. Germline V gene lookup returns CDR1 SGHKS and CDR2 YYEKEE (reference sequence). This CDR3 is CASSILAGAGTQYF. The DNA of the CDR3 is TGTGCCAGCAGCATCCTAGCGGGTGCGGGGACCCAGTACTTC.